This T cell receptor (beta chain) comes out of a study of shared clonotypes between healthy human individuals. Here immunoSEQ multiplex PCR was the method, and the copy in TCRdb shows in-frame clones only, minus some. Here the sample spans 90,000 to 120,000 clones, approximately 70% being singletons. CD45RO+ cells and CCR7-negative CD45RA+ TemRA cells were combined as CD8 memory. The junction had 2 bases not matched to a gene; V was cut back by 4 bases and J by 4 bases. Germline assignment: CDR1 MNHNS and CDR2 SASEGT. The CDR3 totals 15 residues. This clone was picked up one time. A far larger clone is just one base off, so this is likely a read error. Other DNA sequences from this sample encode an identical CDR3 as well.

This chain joins TRBV6-1 and TRBJ2-3; 13 bases are shared with TRBD2. The origin of this receptor is a young woman in good health. Sequencing used memory CD8+ T cells sorted from blood. The subset here: CD45RO+ cells pooled with CCR7-negative TemRA cells. The chain's CDR3 is CASSALAGGPDTQYF. DNA of the CDR3: TGTGCCAGCAGTGCACTAGCGGGAGGGCCAGATACGCAGTATTTT.